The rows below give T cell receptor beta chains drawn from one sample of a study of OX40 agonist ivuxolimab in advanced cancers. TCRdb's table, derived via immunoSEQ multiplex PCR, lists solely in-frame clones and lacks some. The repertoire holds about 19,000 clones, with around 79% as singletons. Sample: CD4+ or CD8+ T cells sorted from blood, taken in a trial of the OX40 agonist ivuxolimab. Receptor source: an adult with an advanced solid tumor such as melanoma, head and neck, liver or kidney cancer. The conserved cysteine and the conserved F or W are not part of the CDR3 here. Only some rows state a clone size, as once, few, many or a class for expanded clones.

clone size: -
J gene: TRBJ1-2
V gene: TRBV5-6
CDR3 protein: ASSLEVKGGYGYT

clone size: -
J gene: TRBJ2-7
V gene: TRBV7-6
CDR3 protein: ASSPAGYYEQY

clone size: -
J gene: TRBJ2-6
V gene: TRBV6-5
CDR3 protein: ASSPSRAGANVLT

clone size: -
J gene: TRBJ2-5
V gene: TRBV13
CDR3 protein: ASSLSQETQY

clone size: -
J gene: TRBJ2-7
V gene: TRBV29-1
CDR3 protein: SVQDSYEQY

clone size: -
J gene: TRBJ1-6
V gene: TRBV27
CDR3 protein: ASSPRSSYNSPLH

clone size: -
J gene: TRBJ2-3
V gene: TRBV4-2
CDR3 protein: ASSLPEGYTDTQY

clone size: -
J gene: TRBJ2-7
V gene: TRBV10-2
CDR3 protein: ASSEGDSSYEQY

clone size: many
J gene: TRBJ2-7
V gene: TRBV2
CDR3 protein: ASTRDTGRSYEQY

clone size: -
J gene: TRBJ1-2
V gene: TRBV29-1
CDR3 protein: SVETLGGAPGGYT

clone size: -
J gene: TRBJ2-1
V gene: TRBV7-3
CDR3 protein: ASSRTSGRRNEQF

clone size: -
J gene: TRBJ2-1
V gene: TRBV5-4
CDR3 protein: ASSHLLGDVYNEQF

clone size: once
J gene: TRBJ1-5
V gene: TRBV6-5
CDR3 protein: ASSYREYSNQPQH

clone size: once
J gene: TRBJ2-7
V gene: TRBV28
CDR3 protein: ASSFAYEQY

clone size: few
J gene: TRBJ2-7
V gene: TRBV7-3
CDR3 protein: ASSLENGYEQY

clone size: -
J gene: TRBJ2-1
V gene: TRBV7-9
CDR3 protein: ASSPLTPRLANYNEQF

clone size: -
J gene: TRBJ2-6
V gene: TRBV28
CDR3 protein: ASSSQLAGVVTGANVLT

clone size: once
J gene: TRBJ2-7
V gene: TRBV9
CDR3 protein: ASSMNSRGHYEQY

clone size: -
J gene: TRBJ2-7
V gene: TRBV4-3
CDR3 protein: ASSQGTYSYEQY

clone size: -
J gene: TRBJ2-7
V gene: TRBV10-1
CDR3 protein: ASSGGFPYEQY

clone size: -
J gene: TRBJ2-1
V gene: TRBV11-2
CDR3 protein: ASSLGSGASGNEQF

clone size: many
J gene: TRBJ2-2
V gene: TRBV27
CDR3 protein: ASSLMAPGELF

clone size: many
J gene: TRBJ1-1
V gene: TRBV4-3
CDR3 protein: ASSQPGQGRTEAF

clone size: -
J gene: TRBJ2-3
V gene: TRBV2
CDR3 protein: ASSGTGGQFFTDTQY

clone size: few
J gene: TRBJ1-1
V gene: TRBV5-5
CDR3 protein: ASSFGSTEAF

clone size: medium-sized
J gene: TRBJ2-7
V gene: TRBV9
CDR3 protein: ASSADGYEQY

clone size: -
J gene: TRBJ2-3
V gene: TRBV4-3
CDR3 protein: ASSQILGEADTQY

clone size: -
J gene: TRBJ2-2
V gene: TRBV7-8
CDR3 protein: ASSDRDTNTGELF

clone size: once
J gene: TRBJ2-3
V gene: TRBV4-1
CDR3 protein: ASSRGGYSDTQY

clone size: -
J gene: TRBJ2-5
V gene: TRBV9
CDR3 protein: ASSVDRGGSWETQY

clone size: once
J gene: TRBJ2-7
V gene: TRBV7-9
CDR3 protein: ASSQGLFGEQY

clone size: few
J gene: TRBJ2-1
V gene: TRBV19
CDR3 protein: ASSMGGGTSGYNEQF

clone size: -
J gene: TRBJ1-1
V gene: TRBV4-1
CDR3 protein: ASMSQGPEAF

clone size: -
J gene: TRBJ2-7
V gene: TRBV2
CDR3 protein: ASILGTAYEQY

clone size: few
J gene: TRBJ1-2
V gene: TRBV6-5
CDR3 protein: ASRNGQGRGYT

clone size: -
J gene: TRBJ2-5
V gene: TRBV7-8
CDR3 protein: ASRRVPVEETQY

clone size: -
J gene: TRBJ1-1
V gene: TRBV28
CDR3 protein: ASRRGGGEAF

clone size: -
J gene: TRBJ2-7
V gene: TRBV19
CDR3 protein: ASSIWGFEQY

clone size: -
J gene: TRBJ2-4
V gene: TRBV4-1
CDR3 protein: ASSQGSPAGSKNIQY

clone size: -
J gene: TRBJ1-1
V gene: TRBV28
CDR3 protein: ASSLSHKNTEAF

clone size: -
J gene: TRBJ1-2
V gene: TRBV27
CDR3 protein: ASSLQGSYYGYT

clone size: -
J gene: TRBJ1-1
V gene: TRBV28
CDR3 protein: ASSFIRGMNTEAF

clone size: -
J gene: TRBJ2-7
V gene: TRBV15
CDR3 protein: ATSWGPGGGPYEQY

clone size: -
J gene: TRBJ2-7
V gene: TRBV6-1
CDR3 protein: ASSEVGPQPLYEQY

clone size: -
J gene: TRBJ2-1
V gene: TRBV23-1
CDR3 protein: ASSQSFNEQF